This TCR beta chain appears in the sequencing data of a study of blood T cells in healthy people across ages. Findings of the study overall: Roughly linear declines in TCR beta diversity per million T cells occurred with age.

About this clonotype itself: Its antigen remains unidentified.

This CDR3 is built from 12 residues. V lost 5 bases, J lost 5 bases, and 6 bases lay in between. Sample-barcoded 5' priming and a J-beta primer mix drove a second PCR of about 6 to 12 cycles. In TCRdb, the 5' RACE reads were re-called with MiXCR into one record per CDR3 protein. The sample shows 800,000 or so distinct CDR3 sequences, around 62% of them seen only once. Sequencing was performed on blood. This TCR derives from a man in his thirties or forties in good health. The chain links TRBV12-3 or TRBV12-4 to TRBJ2-2; D call uncertain. The CDR3 protein is CASSSRTGELFF. CDR3 DNA: TGTGCCAGCAGTAGTAGAACCGGGGAGCTGTTTTTT.